This T cell receptor (beta chain) was retrieved from a study of cytomegalovirus exposure and HLA in healthy donors. The CDR3 runs to 13 residues. Trimming stripped 7 bases from V and 3 bases from J, with 12 bases between. The V gene's germline CDR1 is WSHSY and CDR2 SAAADI. General study points: An analysis was carried out at a later point. It showed that HLA-associated TCR beta chains were more clonally expanded than equally common non-associated chains. The availability of immune exposure information extended only to CMV serostatus. When the data were analyzed later, several of the most significant clusters appeared to be linked to common viral pathogens. In vitro testing confirmed a few CMV-associated chains as specific for CMV antigens.

The PCR ran on 60 Vbeta and 13 Jbeta primers. Method: immunoSEQ multiplex PCR; TCRdb's copy keeps in-frame clones and lacks some. The data contain 150,000 to 200,000 clones, around four fifths of them seen just once; the ten biggest clones take up over 8%. About this clone: Antigen unknown.

The sample was PBMCs. This sequence originates from a man younger than 30 in good health and CMV-seropositive. This chain uses TRBV10-2 with TRBJ1-1, with D uncertain. CDR3 amino acids: CASIGGSYTEAFF. CDR3 DNA sequence: TGCGCCAGCATTGGAGGATCGTACACTGAAGCTTTCTTT.